These 30 T cell receptor beta chains came from one sample sequenced in a study of cytomegalovirus exposure and HLA in healthy donors (dated by TCRdb to about 2017). Library method: the immunoSEQ multiplex PCR assay. For the multiplex PCR, a mixture combining 60 forward primers for TCR Vbeta segments and 13 reverse primers for TCR Jbeta segments was used. The immuneACCESS repertoire file appears here via TCRdb, limited to in-frame rearrangements. These files lack a portion of the clones; in checked studies, under half of the deficit traces to unresolved V genes, and the cause of the others is not known. The sample table lists under 150,000 clones, roughly 84% of them with a count of one. Jointly, the top ten make up approximately 2.5% of the sample. Sequencing was done on a sample of PBMCs. These receptors were collected from a man between 50 and 59 years old in good health and CMV-seronegative.

Written as DNA, the CDR3 is TGTGCCACCAGCAGAGCCCCTCGACAGGGTACCACAGATACGCAGTATTTT. Translating gives CATSRAPRQGTTDTQYF. The chain has TRBV15 and TRBJ2-3, with 7 bases lining up with TRBD1. V was pared by 1 base and J by 2 bases, with 9 bases of the junction left unmatched. This CDR3 has 17 amino acids. The germline V gene encodes CDR1 LNHNV and CDR2 YYDKDF (reference sequence).

This clone was seen more than once but under ten times. The genes are TRBV6-5 and TRBJ2-5; D possibly corresponds to TRBD1 (6 bases). Germline CDR1 is MNHEY and CDR2 is SVGAGI. The V end was cut by 6 bases, the J end by 1 base, with 9 bases between. This CDR3 contains 13 residues. The CDR3 DNA follows: TGTGCCAGCAGCCGACAGGCCCAAGAGACCCAGTACTTC. This encodes CASSRQAQETQYF.

This clone turned up a few times. V usage is TRBV30 and J usage is TRBJ1-1; no reliable D call. This CDR3 has 13 residues. V gave up 4 bases and J gave up 3 bases, with 12 bases separating them. The germline V gene has CDR1 GTSNPN and CDR2 SVGIG (reference sequence). The CDR3 spells CAWTANRYTEAFF. In nucleotides, the CDR3 is TGTGCCTGGACAGCCAACAGATACACTGAAGCTTTCTTT.

CDR3 sequence: CASSLIQGAYEQYF. The CDR3 DNA reads TGCGCCAGCAGCTTGATACAGGGGGCCTACGAGCAGTACTTC. This chain uses TRBV5-1 with TRBJ2-7, with 8 bases aligning to TRBD1. CDR1 and CDR2 from the germline V gene are SGHRS and YFSETQ. V shed 1 base, J shed 2 bases, and the junction held 2 bases outside the gene matches. The CDR3 is 14 residues long.

The genes are TRBV27 and TRBJ1-2, with D possibly being TRBD1 (6 bases). Germline V CDR1 and CDR2: MNHEY, SMNVEV (reference sequence). The V and J ends lost 2 bases and 3 bases respectively, with 7 bases between them. The CDR3 consists of 13 residues. The CDR3, as DNA: TGTGCCAGCAGTTTAGGGGGCTACTATGGCTACACCTTC. The encoded protein is CASSLGGYYGYTF.

This clone has just a few counts. V is TRBV11-2 and J is TRBJ2-2; 11 nucleotides match TRBD2. Germline V gives CDR1 SGHAT, CDR2 FQNNGV. This CDR3 contains 15 residues. Losses at the gene ends were 4 bases for V and 4 bases for J; bases not matched to a gene: 2. The CDR3 spells CASSWGLAATGELFF. In nucleotides, the CDR3 is TGTGCCAGCAGCTGGGGACTAGCGGCCACCGGGGAGCTGTTTTTT.

The V call is TRBV7-9, the J call TRBJ1-2, with 8 bases fitting TRBD1. The CDR3 is 13 amino acids. V dropped 5 bases and J dropped 6; count of bases not matched to a gene: 5. CDR1 SEHNR and CDR2 FQNEAQ come from the germline V gene (reference sequence). CDR3 in amino acids: CASSKTGVHGYTF. The CDR3 nucleotides read TGTGCCAGCAGCAAGACAGGGGTTCATGGCTACACCTTC.

The J gene is TRBJ1-5, the V gene TRBV4-1; no reliable D call. CDR3 length equals 16 residues. The V gene's germline CDR1 is MGHRA and CDR2 YSYEKL. Trimming left V 4 bases short and J 4 bases short, with 17 bases between. CDR3 sequence reads: CASSPNPRGTNQPQHF. The DNA for the CDR3 is TGCGCCAGCAGCCCGAATCCTCGGGGAACTAATCAGCCCCAGCATTTT.

The rearrangement joins TRBV19 to TRBJ1-4; D is perhaps TRBD1 (5 bases). Germline V gene lookup returns CDR1 LNHDA and CDR2 SQIVND (reference sequence). Trimming took 3 bases from V and 6 from J, leaving 11 bases between them. The CDR3 sequence is 14 residues long. CDR3 bases: TGTGCCAGTAGTATGGGCAGGGCTGATGAAAAACTGTTTTTT. Its translation is CASSMGRADEKLFF.

This chain uses TRBV19 with TRBJ1-5; no clear D gene. The CDR3 is made up of 12 amino acids. Trimming removed 5 bases from V and 5 bases from J, with 7 bases in between. Per germline, CDR1 LNHDA and CDR2 SQIVND (reference sequence). The CDR3 spells CASSLRDQPQHF. Written as DNA, the CDR3 is TGTGCCAGTAGTCTACGGGATCAGCCCCAGCATTTT.

V usage is TRBV6-1 and J usage is TRBJ2-1, with 9 bases fitting TRBD1. The CDR3 totals 15 residues. Germline CDR1 and CDR2: MNHNS and SASEGT. V lost 6 bases and J lost 7; bases outside the gene matches: 10. Here the CDR3 DNA reads TGTGCCAGCAGCCTAGGGACAGGGAGTTGGAATGAGCAGTTCTTC. It is translated as CASSLGTGSWNEQFF.

The chain uses TRBV12-5 and TRBJ2-3; possible D gene TRBD2, 5 bases. V was cut by 0 bases and J by 1 base, with 14 bases left in between. The germline V gene encodes CDR1 LGHNT and CDR2 FRNRAP. The CDR3 is made up of 17 amino acids. CDR3 region: CASGLVLGNTGTDTQYF. DNA for the CDR3: TGTGCTAGTGGTTTGGTACTAGGGAATACGGGCACAGATACGCAGTATTTT.

The chain couples TRBV7-9 to TRBJ2-7; 10 nucleotides agree with TRBD1. This CDR3 region has 17 residues. Germline CDR1 and CDR2: SEHNR and FQNEAQ (reference sequence). V lost 5 bases, J lost 4 bases, and 14 bases stayed unmatched. CDR3 amino acids: CASSPRNAGTGVYEQYF. The DNA for the CDR3 is TGTGCCAGCAGCCCCCGTAACGCGGGGACAGGGGTATACGAGCAGTACTTC.

This chain joins TRBV5-4 and TRBJ1-1; possible D gene TRBD1, 6 bases. The germline V gene encodes CDR1 SGHNT and CDR2 YYREEE (reference sequence). V lost 0 bases, J lost 7 bases, and 13 bases lay in between. The CDR3 is 14 amino acids. CDR3: CASSLGEGGGEAFF. In DNA form, the CDR3 reads TGTGCCAGCAGCTTGGGCGAGGGGGGGGGTGAAGCTTTCTTT.

The CDR3: CASSFGDSYEQYF. For the CDR3, the DNA is TGTGCCAGCAGCTTCGGTGACAGCTACGAGCAGTACTTC. The rearrangement uses TRBV5-6 and TRBJ2-7, with TRBD1 as a possible D gene (5 bases). The CDR3 extends over 13 amino acids. Trimming shortened V by 2 bases and J by 3 bases, and 9 bases separated the two germline ends. Germline V CDR1 and CDR2: SGHDT, YYEEEE.

V and J are TRBV6-1 and TRBJ1-3; D call uncertain. There are 14 residues in the CDR3. Germline V gene sequence: CDR1 MNHNS, CDR2 SASEGT. Between the trimmed V and J ends, which lost 6 bases and 0 bases, there was a span of 9 bases. The CDR3 nucleotides are TGTGCCAGCAGCCTTTACTTCTCTGGAAACACCATATATTTT. It encodes CASSLYFSGNTIYF.

The rearrangement uses TRBV29-1 and TRBJ2-5, with 11 nucleotides matching TRBD1. The last part of the DNA fits TRBJ2-7 better; the J call may be wrong. The V gene's germline CDR1 is SQVTM and CDR2 ANQGSEA. CDR3 size: 16 residues. Here the CDR3 reads CSVEWDRGGIGYEQYF. The CDR3 nucleotides are TGCAGCGTTGAATGGGACAGGGGGGGAATTGGCTACGAGCAGTACTTC.

This clone was counted once. The chain couples TRBV6-1 to TRBJ1-6; D ambiguous. The germline gives CDR1 MNHNS, CDR2 SASEGT. The germline V and J ends were trimmed by 6 bases and 9 bases, with 15 bases remaining between them. The CDR3 extends over 14 amino acids. CDR3 region: CASSRPDFGSPLHF. CDR3 nucleotide sequence: TGTGCCAGCAGCCGCCCCGACTTCGGTTCACCCCTCCACTTT.

The gene calls are TRBV7-8 and TRBJ1-5; D unresolved. The CDR3 loop spans 15 amino acids. Germline V gives CDR1 SGHVS, CDR2 FQNEAQ. Trimming removed 1 base at V and 6 bases at J, with 13 bases between. CDR3 bases: TGTGCCAGCAGCTTAGACACTTTGGGCTCTCAGCCCCAGCATTTT. Protein: CASSLDTLGSQPQHF. Variable domain in full (rest from reference TRBV7-8 and TRBJ1-5): GAGVSQSPRYKVAKRGQDVALRCDPISGHVSLFWYQQALGQGPEFLTYFQNEAQLDKSGLPSDRFFAERPEGSVSTLKIQRTQQEDSAVYLCASSLDTLGSQPQHFGDGTRLSIL.

The gene calls are TRBV7-2 and TRBJ2-1; TRBD2 might be the D (6 bases). The CDR3 has 13 amino acids. Deletions cut 5 bases from V and 5 bases from J, with 10 bases between. CDR1 SGHTA and CDR2 FQGNSA come from the germline V gene. DNA of the CDR3: TGTGCCAGCAGCCTGACTAGAGACAATGAGCAGTTCTTC. Encoded protein: CASSLTRDNEQFF.

The CDR3 is CASSPSTSSALDEQYF. The DNA for the CDR3 is TGTGCCAGCAGTCCATCAACTAGCAGTGCGTTGGACGAGCAGTACTTC. This sequence joins TRBV27 and TRBJ2-7, with TRBD2 as a possible D gene (6 bases). Germline V gene lookup returns CDR1 MNHEY and CDR2 SMNVEV (reference sequence). This CDR3 comprises 16 residues. Trimming cost V 5 bases and J 5 bases, with 22 bases left between them.

This chain links TRBV5-1 with TRBJ1-2, with TRBD1 matching over 11 bases. The CDR3 is made up of 14 amino acids. CDR1 is SGHRS, CDR2 YFSETQ, per germline. Trimming at V came to 4 bases and at J to 7 bases, leaving 6 bases not matched to a gene. The DNA for the CDR3 is TGCGCCAGCAGCACCGGACAGGGGGCATCTGGCTACACCTTC. Its protein product is CASSTGQGASGYTF.

This chain uses TRBV2 with TRBJ2-3, with 8 nucleotides matching TRBD2. The CDR3 totals 16 residues. The germline gives CDR1 SNHLY, CDR2 FYNNEI. The V gene end was trimmed by 3 bases and the J gene end by 3 bases; junction bases not matched to a gene: 8. The CDR3 DNA sequence: TGTGCCAGCAGTGACCTTGCGGGGGGAGCGACAGATACGCAGTATTTT. It codes for CASSDLAGGATDTQYF.

This chain uses TRBV30 with TRBJ1-4; no clear D. V lost 0 bases and J lost 3, with 11 bases in between. The length of the CDR3 is 15 residues. CDR1 GTSNPN and CDR2 SVGIG come from the germline V gene (reference sequence). For the CDR3, the DNA is TGTGCCTGGAGTGTATTGGGAGGGCCTAATGAAAAACTGTTTTTT. Its protein product is CAWSVLGGPNEKLFF.

This clone occurred once. V gene TRBV7-8 combines with J gene TRBJ1-5; D not certain. This CDR3 region has 13 residues. CDR1 SGHVS and CDR2 FQNEAQ come from the germline V gene. Trimming took 5 bases from V and 2 from J, leaving 7 bases between them. The CDR3 spells CASSPTGNQPQHF. CDR3 nucleotides: TGTGCCAGCAGCCCAACGGGCAATCAGCCCCAGCATTTT.

The chain links TRBV7-6 to TRBJ2-2; D remains ambiguous. Germline-derived CDR1 and CDR2 are SGHVS and FNYEAQ. V was clipped by 1 base and J by 0 bases, with 6 bases between them. This CDR3 has 15 amino acids. The CDR3 loop is CASSLVQTNTGELFF. In nucleotides, the CDR3 is TGTGCCAGCAGCTTAGTACAGACGAACACCGGGGAGCTGTTTTTT.

This chain joins TRBV28 and TRBJ1-2; perhaps TRBD1 as D (6 bases). The V and J ends lost 6 bases and 4 bases respectively, with 12 bases between them. Germline values: CDR1 MDHEN, CDR2 SYDVKM. The CDR3 covers 13 residues. The CDR3: CASSRGQFYGYTF. CDR3 bases: TGTGCCAGCAGCCGGGGACAATTCTATGGCTACACCTTC.

The sample holds one count of this clone. The genes are TRBV7-6 and TRBJ1-5, with D uncertain. Germline assignment: CDR1 SGHVS and CDR2 FNYEAQ. The CDR3 spans 14 residues. Trimming cost V 4 bases and J 5 bases, with 12 bases left between them. The CDR3: CASSSCTDYQPQHF. The CDR3 DNA sequence: TGTGCCAGCAGCTCATGCACAGATTATCAGCCCCAGCATTTT.

The chain recombines TRBV6-1 with TRBJ1-2, with D perhaps matching TRBD1 (5 bases). The germline gives CDR1 MNHNS, CDR2 SASEGT. The germline V and J ends were trimmed by 2 bases and 8 bases, with 12 bases remaining between them. The CDR3 is 13 amino acids. CDR3 in DNA: TGTGCCAGCAGTGAACCCAGGGCTTACGGCTACACCTTC. This gives the protein CASSEPRAYGYTF.

The CDR3 sequence is CASSQTGGWADTEAFF. The CDR3 DNA reads as TGTGCCAGCAGTCAAACAGGGGGCTGGGCGGACACTGAAGCTTTCTTT. The chain carries TRBV7-3 and TRBJ1-1; 9 bases are shared with TRBD1. The V segment lost 6 bases and the J segment 3 bases; nucleotides outside the gene matches: 11. Germline CDR1 and CDR2: SGHTA and FQGTGA. The CDR3 loop spans 16 amino acids. Looking up the rest from reference TRBV7-3 and TRBJ1-1 gives the full variable domain: GAGVSQTPSNKVTEKGKYVELRCDPISGHTALYWYRQSLGQGPEFLIYFQGTGAADDSGLPNDRFFAVRPEGSVSTLKIQRTERGDSAVYLCASSQTGGWADTEAFFGQGTRLTVV.